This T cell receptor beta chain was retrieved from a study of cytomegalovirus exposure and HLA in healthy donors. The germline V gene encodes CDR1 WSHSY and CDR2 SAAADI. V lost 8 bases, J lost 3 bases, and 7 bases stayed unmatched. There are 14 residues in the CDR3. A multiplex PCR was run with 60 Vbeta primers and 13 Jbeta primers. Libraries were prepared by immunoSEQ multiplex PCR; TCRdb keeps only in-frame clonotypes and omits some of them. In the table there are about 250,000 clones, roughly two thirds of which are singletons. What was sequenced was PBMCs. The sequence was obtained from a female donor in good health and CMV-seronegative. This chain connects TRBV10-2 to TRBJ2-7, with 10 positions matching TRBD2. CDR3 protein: CASCLAGASYEQYF. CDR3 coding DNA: TGCGCCAGCTGCCTAGCGGGAGCAAGCTACGAGCAGTACTTC.